The clone carrying this T cell receptor beta chain has ten or more counts. Time point given: newly diagnosed GD, antithyroid drugs for less than 3 months. PBMCs were the source of the RNA used for TCR sequencing. The trim removed 4 bases at V and 3 bases at J, leaving 4 bases unmatched. The CDR3 totals 14 residues. The germline gives CDR1 MDHEN, CDR2 SYDVKM. The sample belongs to a study of regulatory T cells in long-lasting Graves disease. Relying on iRepertoire HTBI primers and Arm-PCR of CDR3 regions, the team built TCR beta libraries. MiXCR was run by TCRdb on the multiplex PCR reads, yielding one entry per CDR3 protein. The table records 200,000 to 250,000 distinct CDR3 sequences, 20% of them present only once.

This sequence originates from a female donor with Graves disease. The material was peripheral blood mononuclear cells (PBMCs), obtained at new diagnosis, from a patient treated with antithyroid drugs. The V gene is TRBV28, the J gene TRBJ2-7, with 9 bases that match TRBD1. The CDR3 DNA reads TGTGCCAGCAGTTCTCAGGGACAGGGCTACGAGCAGTACTTC. This gives the protein CASSSQGQGYEQYF. Variable domain in full (rest from reference TRBV28 and TRBJ2-7): DVKVTQSSRYLVKRTGEKVFLECVQDMDHENMFWYRQDPGLGLRLIYFSYDVKMKEKGDIPEGYSVSREKKERFSLILESASTNQTSMYLCASSSQGQGYEQYFGPGTRLTVT.